The 5 T cell receptor beta chains below come from one sample, sequenced in a study of blood T cell repertoires in COVID-19. Profiling relied on immunoSEQ multiplex PCR, and the TCRdb table lists in-frame clones only, not all of them. Of some 130,000 clones detected, around nine tenths appear once; the ten largest clones hold roughly an eighth. Sequences were obtained from peripheral blood. The receptors derive from a woman in her seventies with COVID-19, enrolled during active disease.

The chain couples TRBV14 to TRBJ1-6; 9 bases fit TRBD1. V shed 1 base, J shed 5 bases, and the junction held 3 bases outside the gene matches. This CDR3 comprises 16 residues. Per the germline V gene, CDR1 is SGHDN and CDR2 is FVKESK. The CDR3 is CASSQVGTGNNSPLHF. In DNA, the CDR3 is TGTGCCAGCAGCCAAGTTGGGACAGGGAATAATTCACCCCTCCACTTT.

The chain joins TRBV19 to TRBJ1-5, with D possibly being TRBD1 (5 bases). With 3 bases removed from V and 0 bases from J, the gap between germline ends came to 12 bases. This CDR3 has 16 residues. The germline CDR1 and CDR2 sequences are LNHDA and SQIVND (reference sequence). CDR3 DNA sequence: TGTGCCAGTAGTATGAGTTCGGGGGATAGCAATCAGCCCCAGCATTTT. Protein: CASSMSSGDSNQPQHF.

V is TRBV6-5 and J is TRBJ1-1, with D perhaps TRBD1 (6 bases). V lost 6 bases and J 4 bases, leaving 12 bases between the germline ends. The CDR3 consists of 13 residues. The germline V gene has CDR1 MNHEY and CDR2 SVGAGI. The CDR3 DNA is TGTGCCAGCAGCAAAACAGGGCCCACTGAAGCTTTCTTT. This encodes CASSKTGPTEAFF.

The chain is built from TRBV5-6 and TRBJ1-3, with D uncertain. Germline CDR1 and CDR2: SGHDT and YYEEEE. This CDR3 comprises 17 residues. V was pared by 0 bases and J by 8 bases, with 21 bases between. The CDR3 spells CASSLASIEQGADTIYF. The DNA for the CDR3 is TGTGCCAGCAGCTTGGCTTCAATTGAACAAGGTGCGGACACCATATATTTT.

The chain combines TRBV5-6 with TRBJ1-6; the D gene is possibly TRBD1 (5 bases). Per the germline V gene, CDR1 is SGHDT and CDR2 is YYEEEE. CDR3 size: 17 residues. The V gene lost 0 bases and the J gene lost 4 bases, with 14 bases spanning the gap. CDR3 bases: TGTGCCAGCAGCTTGGGGGGCCGAAGACAATATAATTCACCCCTCCACTTT. This gives the protein CASSLGGRRQYNSPLHF. The whole variable domain, filled in from reference TRBV5-6 and TRBJ1-6, reads DAGVTQSPTHLIKTRGQQVTLRCSPKSGHDTVSWYQQALGQGPQFIFQYYEEEERQRGNFPDRFSGHQFPNYSSELNVNALLLGDSALYLCASSLGGRRQYNSPLHFGNGTRLTVT.